The 10 T cell receptor beta chains given below trace back to one sample, sequenced in a study of CD8 T cells in Susac syndrome. With random hexamers, reverse transcription was performed on about 0.5 to 1 ug of RNA. TCRdb independently ran MiXCR on the immunoSEQ multiplex PCR reads; one entry per CDR3 protein. The sample gives 140,000 or so distinct CDR3 sequences, approximately 96% of which show up once; about 0.11% is in the top ten. Sample: CD4+ T cells from PBMCs. The origin of the receptors is a human donor with multiple sclerosis.

This clonotype has only a few counts. This chain joins TRBV18 and TRBJ2-3; D gene ambiguous. The CDR3 is 12 residues long. Germline loops: CDR1 KGHSH, CDR2 LQKENI. Trimming stripped 3 bases from V and 2 bases from J, with 3 bases between. In DNA form, the CDR3 reads TGTGCCAGCTCACCCTTCACAGATACGCAGTATTTT. Protein sequence: CASSPFTDTQYF.

The chain has TRBV19 and TRBJ2-3, with no clear D. Per germline, CDR1 LNHDA and CDR2 SQIVND (reference sequence). The CDR3 loop spans 13 amino acids. The V gene lost 3 bases and the J gene lost 2 bases, with 6 bases spanning the gap. CDR3 loop: CASSIPPTDTQYF. The CDR3, as DNA: TGTGCCAGTAGTATCCCCCCCACAGATACGCAGTATTTT.

The chain recombines TRBV5-4 with TRBJ2-7; TRBD1 agrees at 7 bases. V was clipped by 4 bases and J by 4 bases; unmatched bases: 11. The CDR3 length is 15 residues. Germline V gene data show CDR1 as SGHNT and CDR2 as YYREEE (reference sequence). The CDR3 spells CASSPRQGSMYEQYF. The CDR3 DNA reads as TGTGCCAGCAGCCCGCGACAGGGTTCCATGTACGAGCAGTACTTC. Variable domain in full (rest from reference TRBV5-4 and TRBJ2-7): ETGVTQSPTHLIKTRGQQVTLRCSSQSGHNTVSWYQQALGQGPQFIFQYYREEENGRGNFPPRFSGLQFPNYSSELNVNALELDDSALYLCASSPRQGSMYEQYFGPGTRLTVT.

The gene calls are TRBV12-3 or TRBV12-4 and TRBJ2-5; 9 positions match TRBD2. The CDR3 consists of 17 residues. With 11 bases clipped from V and 4 bases from J, the junction kept 20 bases outside the gene matches. In DNA form, the CDR3 reads TGTGCCTCCGCCAACTGGGCGGGACTAGCACGGTTAGAGACCCAGTACTTC. Translated, it gives CASANWAGLARLETQYF.

In this sample, this clonotype turned up a few times. V and J are TRBV6-2 or TRBV6-3 and TRBJ2-3; D possibly corresponds to TRBD2 (6 bases). This CDR3 spans 13 amino acids. Germline V gene lookup returns CDR1 MNHEY and CDR2 SVGEGT. Trimming removed 5 bases from V and 2 bases from J, with 8 bases in between. The CDR3 protein is CASSRDFTDTQYF. The CDR3 DNA follows: TGTGCCAGCAGTCGGGACTTCACAGATACGCAGTATTTT.

The chain couples TRBV7-6 to TRBJ2-7; unclear D gene. The CDR3 loop spans 12 amino acids. With 5 bases removed from V and 4 bases from J, the gap between germline ends came to 9 bases. Germline CDR1 and CDR2: SGHVS and FNYEAQ. The CDR3 here is CASSDDIYEQYF. The CDR3 nucleotides are TGTGCCAGCAGCGACGACATTTACGAGCAGTACTTC.

The chain couples TRBV18 to TRBJ1-2, with D tentatively TRBD1 (6 bases). From germline, CDR1 is KGHSH and CDR2 LQKENI. The CDR3 is made up of 14 amino acids. Trimming pared 4 bases from V and 8 bases from J, leaving 17 bases between. The CDR3 nucleotides are TGTGCCAGCTCACATAGACAGGAGCTCTGGGGCTACACCTTC. Its protein is CASSHRQELWGYTF.

This chain links TRBV20-1 with TRBJ2-7; TRBD1 matches at 9 bases. CDR1 is DFQATT and CDR2 is SNEGSKA in the germline V gene (reference sequence). The CDR3 totals 13 residues. Losses at the gene ends were 6 bases for V and 4 bases for J; bases not matched to a gene: 7. The CDR3 coding sequence is TGCAGTGCCCTCGGACAGGGGACTTACGAGCAGTACTTC. This codes for CSALGQGTYEQYF.

The genes are TRBV5-1 and TRBJ2-7, with D possibly matching TRBD2 (5 bases). Germline V CDR1 and CDR2: SGHRS, YFSETQ. The CDR3 spans 15 residues. V was shortened by 2 bases and J by 0 bases, with 12 bases between the two germline ends. The CDR3 DNA is TGCGCCAGCAGCTTCGAAGGGCGGGCCTCCTACGAGCAGTACTTC. This gives the protein CASSFEGRASYEQYF.

The gene calls are TRBV6-6 and TRBJ2-7; D uncertain. V was cut by 5 bases and J by 2 bases, with 10 bases left in between. Germline V gene data show CDR1 as MNHNY and CDR2 as SVGAGI (reference sequence). This CDR3 spans 13 amino acids. The CDR3 coding sequence is TGTGCCAGCAGTGCAGCCATGGCCTACGAGCAGTACTTC. It encodes CASSAAMAYEQYF.